This T cell receptor beta chain originates from a study of OX40 agonist ivuxolimab in advanced cancers. Study-level background: Ivuxolimab, which targeted the costimulatory receptor OX40 (CD134), was an agonistic, fully human IgG2 monoclonal antibody. Intravenous ivuxolimab was administered to patients every 2 weeks at six dose levels: 0.01, 0.1, 0.3, 1.5, 3 and 10 mg/kg. Of the 50 to 55 dose-escalation patients, hepatocellular carcinoma was present in about 20, melanoma in approximately 15, renal cell carcinoma in 9 and head and neck cancer in 9. In the dose-escalation cohort, more than 75% of patients were male, and the mean age was about 55 years, with a range of 23 to 79. Patients were allowed to have had prior anti-PD-1, anti-PD-L1 or anti-CTLA-4 therapy, and 40% of the dose-escalation patients had previously received checkpoint inhibitors. Three dose-escalation patients achieved partial responses, one with hepatocellular carcinoma and two with cutaneous melanoma. The point of sequencing TCRbeta in the periphery was to test whether ivuxolimab changed TCR sequence diversity and drove clonal T-cell expansion. The paper describes the monotherapy dose-escalation part (N = 52 patients) of the phase I trial of ivuxolimab.

Beyond this particular receptor, the publication reports: Clonal expansion of both CD4+ and CD8+ blood T cells was observed from baseline to week 6 at doses 0.1 to 3.0 mg/kg. Antigen specificity was not determined for the clonally expanded peripheral T cells. Partial responders in the 0.1-3.0 mg/kg groups had among the lowest normalized peripheral clonal expansion, especially among CD8+ T cells. Low levels of normalized T-cell clonal expansion were also seen in some patients who did not respond. After ivuxolimab, expanded clones were on average more numerous among CD8+ T cells than among CD4+ T cells.

Points on this clone: Its antigen remains unidentified. No much larger clone exists at a distance of one base, and base qualities are not known.

Genomic DNA was isolated from the sorted cells so that the TCRbeta CDR3 region could be sequenced. The immunoSEQ Assay was used to sequence the TCRbeta CDR3 regions. TCRdb provides this immuneACCESS table in a form limited to in-frame rearrangements. Some clones are lacking; in checked studies, under half of them reflect an unresolved V gene, and why the rest are absent is not known. The sample yields roughly 80,000 clones; 90% to 95% were counted once. Approximately 0.69% of the sample is held by the ten biggest clonotypes. The trial excluded patients who had a history of autoimmune disease or were on systemic immunosuppression. Peripheral blood for TCR sequencing was drawn from every dose cohort at baseline, at cycle 4 day 1 and at cycle 7 day 1. Samples came from an open-label, multicenter, first-in-human phase I dose-escalation trial of ivuxolimab. Adults with locally advanced or metastatic melanoma, renal cell carcinoma, hepatocellular carcinoma or head and neck squamous cell carcinoma were enrolled in the trial. CD4+ and CD8+ T cells were sorted separately from peripheral blood before TCR sequencing.

The CDR3 measures 19 amino acids from cysteine to phenylalanine. Here the CDR3 DNA is all that survives: 57 bases in frame from base 1. The germline V gene encodes CDR1 SGHVS and CDR2 FQNEAQ. The V end loses 5 bases and the J end loses 6 bases, and a stretch of 28 bases separates them. The receptor chain draws on TRBV7-8 and TRBJ2-2, and TRBD1 may be the D gene, going by 5 matching bases. The TCR originated in an adult with an advanced solid tumor such as melanoma, head and neck, liver or kidney cancer. Sequences were derived from CD4+ or CD8+ T cells sorted from blood, sampled in a trial of the OX40 agonist ivuxolimab. The DNA sequence reads TGTGCCAGCAGCACACCAATATCCCGGGCAGGGAAAACCCCCGGGGAGCTGTTTTTT. It specifies CASSTPISRAGKTPGELFF. The full variable domain, completed from the reference TRBV7-8 and TRBJ2-2 proteins outside the CDR3, reads GAGVSQSPRYKVAKRGQDVALRCDPISGHVSLFWYQQALGQGPEFLTYFQNEAQLDKSGLPSDRFFAERPEGSVSTLKIQRTQQEDSAVYLCASSTPISRAGKTPGELFFGEGSRLTVL.